This T cell receptor beta chain was recovered during a study of CD8 T cells in Susac syndrome. Study-level information: Intravenous immunoglobulin alone or corticosteroids were being given to patients with Susac syndrome at blood draw, unless they were therapy-naive. Findings of the study overall: Among active patients and in TEMRA cells, CD8+ clonal expansion in Susac reached its peak. Susac-specific public clones were found in total CD8+ and CD8+ TEMRA repertoires, numbering 15 to 20 and five, respectively.

Random hexamers were used to reverse transcribe roughly 0.45 to 1 ug of RNA. Across 54 Vbeta and 13 Jbeta, TCR beta CDR3 was amplified with immunoSEQ multiplex PCR. One entry per CDR3 protein results from TCRdb running MiXCR on the immunoSEQ multiplex PCR reads. The table lists around 80,000 distinct CDR3 sequences, 80% to 95% of them singletons. In regard to this clonotype: No antigen is known for it.

This receptor was taken from a human donor with Susac syndrome. Material: CD8+ T cells from PBMCs.

CDR3 in DNA: TGTGCCAGTAGTATACAGGGCTCCTACGAGCAGTACTTC. It translates to CASSIQGSYEQYF. This chain connects TRBV19 to TRBJ2-7; TRBD1 might be the D (5 bases). The length of the CDR3 is 13 residues. Trimming stripped 2 bases from V and 0 bases from J, with 5 bases between. Germline V gives CDR1 LNHDA, CDR2 SQIVND (reference sequence).